The clone carrying this TCR beta chain was counted at least ten times. Its antigen is currently unknown. This entry comes from a study of early T cells in non-severe SARS-CoV-2 infection. Looking at the study overall: Unsorted whole blood bulk RNA was sequenced, with unpaired chains. Study-wide results and caveats: Lookups in VDJdb leaned toward anti-spike CD8 responses and missed private and CD4 specificities.

In the library, individual cDNA molecules carried attached unique molecular identifiers. TCRdb itself ran the 5' RACE reads through MiXCR, one entry per CDR3 protein. The sample yields 70,000 to 75,000 distinct CDR3 sequences, 12% seen once. The receptor comes from an adult who was a healthcare worker with PCR-confirmed SARS-CoV-2 infection or an uninfected control (not recorded which). The source material was whole blood.

CDR3 sequence reads: CASRTGLVANTGELFF. CDR3 in DNA: TGCGCCAGCAGAACGGGCTTGGTGGCGAACACCGGGGAGCTGTTTTTT. The chain combines TRBV4-1 with TRBJ2-2; D remains unclear. The CDR3 sequence is 16 residues long. Germline CDR1 reads MGHRA; CDR2 reads YSYEKL. V lost 6 bases to trimming and J lost 0 bases, with 14 bases between them.